This passage covers 18 T cell receptor beta chains from one sample sequenced in a study of graft-versus-host responses after intestinal transplantation. The antigens these receptors bind are not known. TCRdb's table, derived via immunoSEQ multiplex PCR, lists solely in-frame clones and lacks some. The table lists around 90,000 clones, roughly 93% of them singletons. Sequencing used unstimulated CD8+ T cells sorted from spleen or lymph node cells, obtained before intestinal transplant. The receptor source for this set is a human donor who received an intestinal transplant.

The chain uses TRBV10-3 and TRBJ2-3; 10 bases align to TRBD1. Germline V gene sequence: CDR1 ENHRY, CDR2 SYGVKD. This CDR3 contains 18 residues. V lost 2 bases and J lost 3; bases outside the gene matches: 11. Here the CDR3 DNA reads TGTGCCATCAGTGAGGGGGAACCCGGGACAGGGGCAACAGATACGCAGTATTTT. It encodes CAISEGEPGTGATDTQYF.

Here the CDR3 DNA reads TGTGCCAGCCCTCCCTACCGGGACAGAGTCTATCAGCCCCAGCATTTT. Its protein is CASPPYRDRVYQPQHF. The V gene is TRBV28, the J gene TRBJ1-5; 7 positions match TRBD1. The length of the CDR3 is 16 residues. J was trimmed by 5 bases and V by 8 bases; bases with no gene match: 15. From germline, CDR1 is MDHEN and CDR2 SYDVKM.

The rearrangement uses TRBV10-1 and TRBJ2-7; 7 bases agree with TRBD2. Germline CDR1 WNHNN, CDR2 SYGVQD (reference sequence). Trimming removed 3 bases from V and 0 bases from J; junction bases left unmatched: 14. The CDR3 covers 18 residues. The CDR3 nucleotides are TGCGCCAGCAGTGATTTCAGTGGTCCAGCGGGGAGCTCCTACGAGCAGTACTTC. It encodes CASSDFSGPAGSSYEQYF.

The chain links TRBV7-6 to TRBJ2-3; 9 nucleotides match TRBD1. This CDR3 has 18 amino acids. Germline CDR1 reads SGHVS; CDR2 reads FNYEAQ. Germline trimming cut 4 bases from V and 0 bases from J; bases unmatched to any gene: 11. The CDR3 loop is CASSSGQGGSPSTDTQYF. CDR3 coding DNA: TGTGCCAGCAGCTCGGGACAGGGAGGGAGTCCTAGCACAGATACGCAGTATTTT.

The gene calls are TRBV29-1 and TRBJ1-2, with a tentative D call TRBD1 (5 bases). Germline V lookup: CDR1 SQVTM, CDR2 ANQGSEA. V was shortened by 4 bases and J by 7 bases, with 10 bases between the two germline ends. The CDR3 extends over 11 amino acids. The CDR3 spells CSVAGGAGYTF. CDR3 DNA: TGCAGCGTTGCGGGGGGTGCTGGCTACACCTTC.

The chain carries TRBV5-1 and TRBJ1-4; 7 bases are a match to TRBD1. The V gene's germline CDR1 is SGHRS and CDR2 YFSETQ. V lost 4 bases, J lost 0 bases, and 12 bases stayed unmatched. The CDR3 covers 18 residues. CDR3 loop: CASSIKQGFGATNEKLFF. The CDR3, as DNA: TGCGCCAGCAGCATAAAACAGGGGTTTGGGGCAACTAATGAAAAACTGTTTTTT. Supplemented by reference TRBV5-1 and TRBJ1-4, the full variable domain reads KAGVTQTPRYLIKTRGQQVTLSCSPISGHRSVSWYQQTPGQGLQFLFEYFSETQRNKGNFPGRFSGRQFSNSRSEMNVSTLELGDSALYLCASSIKQGFGATNEKLFFGSGTQLSVL.

V usage is TRBV29-1 and J usage is TRBJ2-7; D is possibly TRBD1 (5 bases). Trimming took off 4 bases at V and 7 bases at J, with 14 bases between the two ends. Germline values: CDR1 SQVTM, CDR2 ANQGSEA. The CDR3 has 12 amino acids. In nucleotides, the CDR3 is TGCAGCGTTGTAGGGGTATTGGGGGAGCAGTACTTC. Residues: CSVVGVLGEQYF.

The V and J genes are TRBV4-1 and TRBJ2-1, with 8 bases fitting TRBD2. V lost 3 bases to trimming and J lost 0 bases; unmatched junction nucleotides: 4. CDR3 size: 16 residues. CDR1 and CDR2 (germline): MGHRA, YSYEKL. This CDR3 reads CASSHVSGSSYNEQFF. DNA of the CDR3: TGCGCCAGCAGCCATGTCAGCGGGAGCTCCTACAATGAGCAGTTCTTC.

Only one count was recorded for this clone. The chain joins TRBV7-9 to TRBJ2-7, with 13 nucleotides matching TRBD2. Looked up from germline, CDR1 is SEHNR and CDR2 is FQNEAQ (reference sequence). The CDR3 is 17 residues long. J lost 1 base, V lost 5 bases, and 8 bases had no gene match. The CDR3 DNA sequence: TGTGCCAGCAGCCAAGGACTAGCGGGAGACAGATCCTACGAGCAGTACTTC. It codes for CASSQGLAGDRSYEQYF.

This clone appeared once. This chain links TRBV29-1 with TRBJ2-2, with TRBD1 identical over 7 bases. Trimming removed 8 bases from V and 0 bases from J; junction bases left unmatched: 3. This CDR3 comprises 13 residues. Germline V gene lookup returns CDR1 SQVTM and CDR2 ANQGSEA. In DNA form, the CDR3 reads TGCAGCACCGGGACAGCGAACACCGGGGAGCTGTTTTTT. This encodes CSTGTANTGELFF.

V usage is TRBV9 and J usage is TRBJ2-3; tentative D call: TRBD2 (5 bases). Looked up from germline, CDR1 is SGDLS and CDR2 is YYNGEE. This CDR3 has 18 amino acids. Trimming stripped 6 bases from V and 1 base from J, with 24 bases between. The CDR3 DNA reads TGTGCCAGCACCCTAACGGACTCGACCTTTTATCGCACAGATACGCAGTATTTT. Protein: CASTLTDSTFYRTDTQYF.

V usage is TRBV5-6 and J usage is TRBJ2-5; D perhaps matches TRBD2 (6 bases). The J call may be mistaken, given a closer DNA end match to TRBJ2-7. The germline V gene has CDR1 SGHDT and CDR2 YYEEEE. There are 14 residues in the CDR3. In DNA form, the CDR3 reads TGTGCCAGCAGCTTCCCGGGGGATACCTACGAGCAGTACTTC. Translating gives CASSFPGDTYEQYF.

This clone has just a few counts. The V call is TRBV21-1, the J call TRBJ2-5; no check of the table's D call, TRBD2, against the DNA was made. TRBV21-1 is recorded as a pseudogene. The CDR3 loop spans 14 amino acids. The DNA for the CDR3 is TGTGCCAGCAGCAAAGCGGAGCTTCAAGAGACCCAGTACTTC. The encoded protein is CASSKAELQETQYF.

V usage is TRBV11-2 and J usage is TRBJ1-6; D remains unclear. The germline V gene encodes CDR1 SGHAT and CDR2 FQNNGV. Trimming removed 2 bases from V and 6 bases from J, with 11 bases in between. The CDR3 is made up of 15 amino acids. The CDR3 DNA reads TGTGCCAGCAGCTTATCTGGTGTCGGTAATTCACCCCTCCACTTT. Residues: CASSLSGVGNSPLHF. The full variable domain, completed using reference TRBV11-2 and TRBJ1-6, is EAGVAQSPRYKIIEKRQSVAFWCNPISGHATLYWYQQILGQGPKLLIQFQNNGVVDDSQLPKDRFSAERLKGVDSTLKIQPAKLEDSAVYLCASSLSGVGNSPLHFGNGTRLTVT.

The genes are TRBV7-6 and TRBJ2-7, with 8 bases that match TRBD2. Germline loops: CDR1 SGHVS, CDR2 FNYEAQ. The CDR3 has 16 amino acids. The junction had 10 bases not matched to a gene; V was cut back by 5 bases and J by 1 base. The CDR3 spells CASSPGASGSSYEQYF. CDR3 nucleotide sequence: TGTGCCAGCAGCCCCGGGGCTAGCGGGTCGTCCTACGAGCAGTACTTC.

The V and J genes are TRBV9 and TRBJ1-2; 7 bases map to TRBD1. After removal of 4 bases from V and 9 bases from J, the junction contained 12 bases not matched to a gene. Germline V gene sequence: CDR1 SGDLS, CDR2 YYNGEE. CDR3 length equals 14 residues. In DNA, the CDR3 is TGTGCCAGCAGCCCCGGGACAGACCTATTTCGCTACACCTTC. This codes for CASSPGTDLFRYTF.

This clone has only a few counts. CDR3 in DNA: TGTGCCAGTAGTATTGGGACAGCCCTGAACACTGAAGCTTTCTTT. As protein: CASSIGTALNTEAFF. V is TRBV19 and J is TRBJ1-1; TRBD1 matches at 7 bases. The germline gives CDR1 LNHDA, CDR2 SQIVND (reference sequence). J was trimmed by 0 bases and V by 3 bases; bases with no gene match: 4. The CDR3 contains 15 residues.

The chain uses TRBV27 and TRBJ1-2; the D is unclear. The CDR3 covers 13 residues. Germline V lookup: CDR1 MNHEY, CDR2 SMNVEV (reference sequence). Trimming took 3 bases from V and 2 from J, leaving 7 bases between them. The CDR3 is CASSLAANYGYTF. CDR3 DNA: TGTGCCAGCAGTTTGGCGGCGAACTATGGCTACACCTTC.